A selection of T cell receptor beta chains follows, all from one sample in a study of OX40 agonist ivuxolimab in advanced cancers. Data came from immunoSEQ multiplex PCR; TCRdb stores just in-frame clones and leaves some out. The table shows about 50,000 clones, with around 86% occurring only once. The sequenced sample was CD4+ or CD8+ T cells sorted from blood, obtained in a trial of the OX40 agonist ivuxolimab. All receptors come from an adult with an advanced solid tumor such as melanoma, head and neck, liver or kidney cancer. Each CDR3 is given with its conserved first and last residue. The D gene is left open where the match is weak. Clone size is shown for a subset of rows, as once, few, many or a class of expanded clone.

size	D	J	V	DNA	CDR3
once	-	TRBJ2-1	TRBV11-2	TGTGCCAGCAGCCCGTACCCACAGGAGAACTACAATGAGCAGTTCTTC	CASSPYPQENYNEQFF
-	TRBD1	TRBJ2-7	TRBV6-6	TGTGCCACTTTTAGTAGGACAGGACCCTACGAGCAGTACTTC	CATFSRTGPYEQYF
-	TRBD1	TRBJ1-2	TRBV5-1	TGCGCCAGCAGCCCAGGCCGGGACAGGGACTCTCTTTGGTATGGCTACACCTTC	CASSPGRDRDSLWYGYTF
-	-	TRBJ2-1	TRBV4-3	TGCGCCAGCAGCCAAGATTGGAAGCGGAGTTACAATGAGCAGTTCTTC	CASSQDWKRSYNEQFF
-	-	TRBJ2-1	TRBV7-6	TGTGCCAGCAGCGAGAAACCGGGTCCCCGGGAGCAGTTCTTC	CASSEKPGPREQFF
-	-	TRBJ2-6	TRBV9	TGTGCCAGCTCCGCGGGGGGGGCCAACGTCCTGACTTTC	CASSAGGANVLTF
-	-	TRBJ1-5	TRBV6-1	TGTGCCAGCAGCGAACGCGCGGGGCCCCCGGCGGGGCCCCAGCATTTT	CASSERAGPPAGPQHF
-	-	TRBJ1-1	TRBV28	TGTGCCAGCAGCACCTACGATGGGATGCACACTGAAGCTTTCTTT	CASSTYDGMHTEAFF
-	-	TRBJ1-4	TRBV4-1	TGCGCCAGCAGCCGGGTGGCATCAACTAATGAAAAACTGTTTTTT	CASSRVASTNEKLFF
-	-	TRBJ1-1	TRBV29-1	TGCAGCGTTGAGAGGGACACTGAAGCTTTCTTT	CSVERDTEAFF
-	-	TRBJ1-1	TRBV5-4	TGTGCCAGCAGCTGGGACACTGAAGCTTTCTTT	CASSWDTEAFF
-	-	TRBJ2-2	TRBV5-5	TGTGCCAGCAGCTTCCTCGGGGAGCTGTTTTTT	CASSFLGELFF
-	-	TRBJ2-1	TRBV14	TGTGCCAGCGGGGACAAGGGGGTTTTGTACAATGAGCAGTTCTTC	CASGDKGVLYNEQFF
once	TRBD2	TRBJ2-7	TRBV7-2	TGTGCCAGCAGCCCAGAGCTAGCGGGGGGATACGAGCAGTACTTC	CASSPELAGGYEQYF
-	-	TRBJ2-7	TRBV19	TGTGCCAGTAGTCTCGCCAGGGGCAACGAGCAGTACTTC	CASSLARGNEQYF
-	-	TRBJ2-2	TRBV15	TGTGCCACAAGACATTTAGGGGAGCTGTTTTTT	CATRHLGELFF
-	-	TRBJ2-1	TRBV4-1	TGCGCCAGCAGCCAAGATTCGGGCAATGAGCAGTTCTTC	CASSQDSGNEQFF
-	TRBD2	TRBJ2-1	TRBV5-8	TGTGCCAGCGCACCCGGGACTAGCGCATACAATGAGCAGTTCTTC	CASAPGTSAYNEQFF
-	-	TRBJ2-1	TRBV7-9	TGTGCCAGCAGCCCCCCCCTGAGCTCCTACAATGAGCAGTTCTTC	CASSPPLSSYNEQFF
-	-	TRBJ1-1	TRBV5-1	TGCGCCAGCAGCTTGGAGGGGTGGGACACTGAAGCTTTCTTT	CASSLEGWDTEAFF
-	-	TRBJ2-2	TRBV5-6	TGTGCCAGCAGGTTGGGGGCCGGGGAGCTGTTTTTT	CASRLGAGELFF
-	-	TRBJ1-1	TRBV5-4	TGTGCCAGCAGCAGGACCCGGGGGCTGGCTAATGAAGCTTTCTTT	CASSRTRGLANEAFF
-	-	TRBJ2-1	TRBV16	TGTGCCAGCAGCCACGGTCCAACGGCTGATGAGCAGTTCTTC	CASSHGPTADEQFF
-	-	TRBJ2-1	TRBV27	TGTGCCAGCAAGTCGAGACAGGAACCCTACAATGAGCAGTTCTTC	CASKSRQEPYNEQFF
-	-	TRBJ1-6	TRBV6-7	TGTGCCACCCCGGGGCAGGGCGCTTCACCCCTCCACTTT	CATPGQGASPLHF
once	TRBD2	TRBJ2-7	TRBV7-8	TGTGCCAGCAGCTGGACTAGCGGCACGCGCTACGAGCAGTACTTC	CASSWTSGTRYEQYF
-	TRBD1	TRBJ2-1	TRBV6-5	TGTGCCAGCAGTTATGGGACAGACTACAATGAGCAGTTCTTC	CASSYGTDYNEQFF
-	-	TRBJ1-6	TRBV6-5	TGTGCCAGCAGCACAGGGAGATCCTATAATTCACCCCTCCACTTT	CASSTGRSYNSPLHF
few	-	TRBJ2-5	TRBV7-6	TGTGCCAGCAGCCTAGTGGGCCTGAGACCCCAAGAGACCCAGTACTTC	CASSLVGLRPQETQYF
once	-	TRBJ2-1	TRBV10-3	TGTGCCATCAGTGATCTCGCGGAGACCTACAATGAGCAGTTCTTC	CAISDLAETYNEQFF